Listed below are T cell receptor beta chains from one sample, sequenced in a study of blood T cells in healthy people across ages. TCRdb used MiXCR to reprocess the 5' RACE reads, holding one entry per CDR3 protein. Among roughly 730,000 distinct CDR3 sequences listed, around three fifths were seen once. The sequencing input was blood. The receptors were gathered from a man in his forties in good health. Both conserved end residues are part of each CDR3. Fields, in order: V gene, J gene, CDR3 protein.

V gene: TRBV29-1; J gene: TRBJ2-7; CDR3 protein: CSEKHKQTGLAGGYEQYF
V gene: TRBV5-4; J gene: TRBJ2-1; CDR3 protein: CASRGLGGSYEQFF
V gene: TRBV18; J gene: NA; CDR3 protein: CASSPNHGQQETQYF
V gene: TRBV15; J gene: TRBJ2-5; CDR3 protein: CATSRDRGSQYQYF
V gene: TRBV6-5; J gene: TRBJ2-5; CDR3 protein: CASSPTTGGPETQYF
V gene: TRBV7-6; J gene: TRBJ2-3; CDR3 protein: CASSLTGASTDTQYF
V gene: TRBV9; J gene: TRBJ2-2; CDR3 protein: CASSGHASGAGELFF
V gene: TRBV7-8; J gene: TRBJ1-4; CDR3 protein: CASSRRGSSATNEKLFF
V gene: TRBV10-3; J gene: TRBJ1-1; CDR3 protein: CAITDSPSGTEAFF
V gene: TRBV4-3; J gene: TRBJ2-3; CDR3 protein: CASSQAVNPTDTQYF
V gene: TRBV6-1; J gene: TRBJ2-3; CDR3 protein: CASSAPTGEGTDTQYF
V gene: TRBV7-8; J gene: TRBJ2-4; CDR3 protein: CASSLVDGLLAKNIQYF
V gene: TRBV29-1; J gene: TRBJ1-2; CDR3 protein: CSVSQGANYGYTF
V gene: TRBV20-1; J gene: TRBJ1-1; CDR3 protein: CSARTGPGVEAFF
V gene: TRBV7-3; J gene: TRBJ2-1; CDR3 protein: CASSLLGDYRQFF
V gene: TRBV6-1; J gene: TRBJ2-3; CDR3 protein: CASSAGTSGRWADTQYF
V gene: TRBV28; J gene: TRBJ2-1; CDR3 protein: CASSKNSGGTTLGVSDEQFF
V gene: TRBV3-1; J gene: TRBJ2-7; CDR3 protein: CASSQVITAHEQYF
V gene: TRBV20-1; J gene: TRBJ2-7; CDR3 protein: CSARDPEGGYEQYF
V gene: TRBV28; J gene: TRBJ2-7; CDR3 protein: CASVAGSGEQYF
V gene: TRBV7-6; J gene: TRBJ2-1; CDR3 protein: CASSQGYMAEQFF
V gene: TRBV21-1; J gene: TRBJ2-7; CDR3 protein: CASSKFQGTTRPYEQYF
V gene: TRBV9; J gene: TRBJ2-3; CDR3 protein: CASSAGLAGPTDTQYF
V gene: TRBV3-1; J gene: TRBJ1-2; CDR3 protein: CASSQDTSSNYGYTF
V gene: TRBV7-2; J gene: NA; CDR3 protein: CASSTPGTTYEQYF